Sequencing of this T cell receptor (beta chain) was carried out in a study of blood T cells in healthy people across ages. General study results and limits: Roughly linear age-related decline in beta diversity appeared, significant by age around 38. Compared with aged donors, long-lived donors showed fewer expanded clones, suggesting selection.

Primed by a sample-barcoded 5' primer and a J-beta primer mix, a second PCR proceeded for about 7 to 11 cycles. One entry per CDR3 protein, called by TCRdb with MiXCR from the 5' RACE reads. The table records approximately 760,000 distinct CDR3 sequences, just under 25% of them present only once. A word on this clonotype: Its antigen remains unknown.

V lost 7 bases to trimming and J lost 5 bases, with 25 bases between them. Germline-derived CDR1 and CDR2 are SGHDT and YYEEEE. The CDR3 length is 16 residues. Another study also made use of these data, one on T cells of mothers and their children. In that study: The entire RNA extract went into cDNA synthesis at about 1.4 ug per 15 ul. Addition of sample barcodes and 2-4 random nucleotides occurred through the M1S primer of the second PCR.

Sequencing was carried out using blood. The sequence derives from a boy aged 5 to 17 in good health. This chain uses TRBV5-6 with TRBJ2-7; unclear D gene. CDR3 sequence: CASANAPTYGGDEQYF. CDR3 nucleotide sequence: TGTGCCAGCGCTAACGCCCCCACGTACGGTGGCGACGAGCAGTACTTC.